Given below is one TCR beta chain in context. The antigen is unknown. Germline V gives CDR1 SGHTA, CDR2 FQGNSA. Unmatched junction bases numbered 8, after V lost 4 bases and J lost 4 bases. The CDR3 has 15 residues. The data are from a study of cytomegalovirus exposure and HLA in healthy donors. TCRdb keeps only in-frame clones here, not all; method: immunoSEQ multiplex PCR. The profile shows a few hundred thousand clones, around 88% of them singletons. Findings of the study overall: Overall, about 160 TCR beta chains were annotated as cytomegalovirus-associated.

The TCR was taken from a woman aged 18-29 years in good health and CMV-seronegative. The chain couples TRBV7-2 to TRBJ2-7, with 9 bases matching TRBD2. The sample taken for sequencing was PBMCs. CDR3: CASSSLAGGPYEQYF. The CDR3 DNA sequence: TGTGCCAGCAGCTCCTTGGCGGGAGGGCCATACGAGCAGTACTTC. Full variable domain (missing parts from reference TRBV7-2 and TRBJ2-7): GAGVSQSPSNKVTEKGKDVELRCDPISGHTALYWYRQSLGQGLEFLIYFQGNSAPDKSGLPSDRFSAERTGGSVSTLTIQRTQQEDSAVYLCASSSLAGGPYEQYFGPGTRLTVT.